One sample yielded the 27 T cell receptor beta chains listed below, sequenced in a study of blood T cell repertoires in COVID-19. Profiled with immunoSEQ multiplex PCR; TCRdb holds only in-frame clones, not every one. There are about 330,000 clones in the sample; approximately 88% occur only once, and around 5% lies in the top ten. The sequenced material came from PBMCs or T cells enriched from blood (not recorded which). The receptor source for this set is a man aged 25-45 years who had recovered from COVID-19.

The gene calls are TRBV19 and TRBJ1-2, with D unclear. CDR3 length: 13 amino acids. CDR1 and CDR2 (germline): LNHDA, SQIVND (reference sequence). With 1 base removed from V and 5 bases from J, the gap between germline ends came to 8 bases. This CDR3 reads CASSIVSGYGYTF. The CDR3 DNA follows: TGTGCCAGTAGTATAGTGTCCGGGTATGGCTACACCTTC.

This clone showed up just once. The genes are TRBV6-5 and TRBJ2-7, with TRBD2 matching over 8 bases. This CDR3 spans 12 amino acids. From germline, CDR1 is MNHEY and CDR2 SVGAGI. V shed 9 bases and J 4 bases; nucleotides not matched to a gene: 5. This CDR3 is CASFGGAYEQYF. In DNA, the CDR3 is TGTGCCAGTTTCGGGGGGGCTTACGAGCAGTACTTC.

The gene calls are TRBV28 and TRBJ1-2; unclear D gene. In germline, CDR1 is MDHEN, CDR2 SYDVKM. Trimming shortened V by 2 bases and J by 4 bases, and 20 bases separated the two germline ends. The CDR3 loop spans 17 amino acids. CDR3 region: CASSLASTRRFLYGYTF. Written as DNA, the CDR3 is TGTGCCAGCAGTTTAGCCTCCACGCGCAGGTTCCTCTATGGCTACACCTTC.

The gene calls are TRBV3-1 (or the pseudogene TRBV3-2) and TRBJ2-5; 14 bases match TRBD2. The V and J ends lost 6 bases and 1 base, in that order; junction bases with no gene match: 13. The CDR3 has 19 amino acids. Germline V gene lookup returns CDR1 LGHDT and CDR2 YNNKEL (reference sequence). This chain's CDR3 is CASRPRGTSGGIPQETQYF. The CDR3 DNA reads TGTGCCAGCAGACCGAGAGGGACTAGCGGGGGCATCCCCCAAGAGACCCAGTACTTC.

This sequence joins TRBV28 and TRBJ2-1; 8 bases fit TRBD1. The CDR3 has 14 amino acids. Per germline, CDR1 MDHEN and CDR2 SYDVKM. The junction had 4 bases not matched to a gene; V was cut back by 1 base and J by 8 bases. For the CDR3, the DNA is TGTGCCAGCAGTTTATTGGGACAGGTGGATGAGCAGTTCTTC. Amino acids: CASSLLGQVDEQFF.

The V gene is TRBV19, the J gene TRBJ2-1; TRBD1 aligns across 7 bases. CDR1 and CDR2 from the germline V gene are LNHDA and SQIVND (reference sequence). The CDR3 spans 16 residues. V gave up 5 bases and J gave up 0 bases; unmatched junction bases: 7. CDR3 residues: CASSPRTGYSYNEQFF. In DNA form, the CDR3 reads TGTGCCAGTAGTCCGCGGACAGGCTACTCCTACAATGAGCAGTTCTTC.

The genes are TRBV18 and TRBJ2-7; D is perhaps TRBD1 (5 bases). V was shortened by 8 bases and J by 5 bases, with 10 bases between the two germline ends. Per the germline V gene, CDR1 is KGHSH and CDR2 is LQKENI. The CDR3 sequence is 11 residues long. The CDR3 loop is CASLQGDEQYF. CDR3 sequence (DNA): TGTGCCAGCCTCCAGGGCGACGAGCAGTACTTC. The whole variable domain, filled in from reference TRBV18 and TRBJ2-7, reads NAGVMQNPRHLVRRRGQEARLRCSPMKGHSHVYWYRQLPEEGLKFMVYLQKENIIDESGMPKERFSAEFPKEGPSILRIQQVVRGDSAAYFCASLQGDEQYFGPGTRLTVT.

The J gene is TRBJ1-1, the V gene TRBV11-2; TRBD1 agrees at 8 bases. The CDR3 is 15 amino acids. V lost 1 base and J lost 5; bases outside the gene matches: 6. CDR1 is SGHAT and CDR2 is FQNNGV in the germline V gene. CDR3 in DNA: TGTGCCAGCAGCTTAGCTAGGACAGGGATGACTGAAGCTTTCTTT. This translates into CASSLARTGMTEAFF.

The chain is built from TRBV7-9 and TRBJ2-5, with TRBD2 matching over 13 bases. Germline V gives CDR1 SEHNR, CDR2 FQNEAQ (reference sequence). The V gene end was trimmed by 5 bases and the J gene end by 1 base; junction bases not matched to a gene: 7. CDR3 length: 17 amino acids. CDR3 loop: CASSPPTSGGLQETQYF. CDR3 bases: TGTGCCAGCAGCCCCCCGACTAGCGGGGGGCTCCAAGAGACCCAGTACTTC.

For this clone: The sample has other DNA sequences that encode this CDR3 too. The chain carries TRBV11-2 and TRBJ1-2; no firm D call. The CDR3 runs 13 residues. V dropped 4 bases and J dropped 3 bases, with 9 bases sitting between them. CDR1 and CDR2 (germline): SGHAT, FQNNGV. The CDR3 DNA follows: TGTGCCAGCAGCTCTTTGAGGGACTATGGCTACACCTTC. It is translated as CASSSLRDYGYTF.

The genes are TRBV28 and TRBJ1-5; 9 bases are a match to TRBD1. The length of the CDR3 is 15 residues. V dropped 3 bases and J dropped 7; count of bases not matched to a gene: 7. Germline V gene lookup returns CDR1 MDHEN and CDR2 SYDVKM. In DNA, the CDR3 is TGTGCCAGCAGTTTGTCGACAGGGGGGGAGCAGCCCCAGCATTTT. Translation gives CASSLSTGGEQPQHF.

This clone was seen once. CDR3 sequence: CASSVHTNEKLFF. CDR3 nucleotides: TGTGCCAGCAGCGTTCATACTAATGAAAAACTGTTTTTT. The chain is built from TRBV9 and TRBJ1-4; no definite D call. The germline V gene has CDR1 SGDLS and CDR2 YYNGEE. Trimming cost V 2 bases and J 2 bases, with 4 bases left between them. CDR3 size: 13 residues.

The rearrangement joins TRBV28 to TRBJ2-2; 8 bases match TRBD2. Unmatched junction bases numbered 7, after V lost 7 bases and J lost 0 bases. This CDR3 is 16 amino acids long. CDR1 and CDR2 from the germline V gene are MDHEN and SYDVKM. The CDR3 sequence: CASIYGGATNTGELFF. The DNA for the CDR3 is TGTGCCAGCATCTACGGGGGGGCCACGAACACCGGGGAGCTGTTTTTT.

As regards this clone: Other nucleotide sequences from this sample produce the same CDR3. The chain employs TRBV18 and TRBJ1-2, with 7 bases identical to TRBD1. Losses at the gene ends were 3 bases for V and 3 bases for J; bases not matched to a gene: 1. This CDR3 has 13 amino acids. Germline V gene lookup returns CDR1 KGHSH and CDR2 LQKENI. The CDR3: CASSPGTDYGYTF. For the CDR3, the DNA is TGTGCCAGCTCACCCGGGACAGACTATGGCTACACCTTC.

Only a few counts were recorded for this clone. This chain connects TRBV6-1 to TRBJ2-6; 7 bases agree with TRBD2. There are 15 residues in the CDR3. The germline V gene has CDR1 MNHNS and CDR2 SASEGT. Trimming cost V 2 bases and J 6 bases; bases outside gene matches: 4. The CDR3 loop reads CASSETSGAANVLTF. The CDR3 DNA is TGTGCCAGCAGTGAAACCAGCGGGGCGGCCAACGTCCTGACTTTC.

V gene TRBV4-2 combines with J gene TRBJ2-2; D is unresolved. In germline, CDR1 is LGHNA, CDR2 YNFKEQ. V was clipped by 4 bases and J by 0 bases, with 9 bases between them. The CDR3 consists of 15 residues. The CDR3 DNA sequence: TGTGCCAGCAGCCTCCGGCAGGCGAACACCGGGGAGCTGTTTTTT. Translated: CASSLRQANTGELFF.

J is TRBJ2-7 and V is TRBV5-1; TRBD2 agrees at 11 bases. V was pared by 0 bases and J by 5 bases, with 10 bases of the junction left unmatched. The germline V gene encodes CDR1 SGHRS and CDR2 YFSETQ. The length of the CDR3 is 17 residues. The CDR3: CASSLVSGGAFRNEQYF. CDR3 nucleotides: TGCGCCAGCAGCTTGGTTAGCGGGGGGGCGTTCAGAAACGAGCAGTACTTC.

This chain joins TRBV5-6 and TRBJ2-7; 11 positions agree with TRBD1. The CDR3 consists of 15 residues. J gave up 3 bases and V 5 bases, and 7 bases lay outside the gene matches. In germline, CDR1 is SGHDT, CDR2 YYEEEE. The CDR3, as DNA: TGTGCCAGCAGTTTTACCGGGACAGGGGGCTACGAGCAGTACTTC. Its translation: CASSFTGTGGYEQYF.

The chain employs TRBV5-1 and TRBJ2-2; the D gene is possibly TRBD1 (5 bases). This CDR3 region has 14 residues. The germline gives CDR1 SGHRS, CDR2 YFSETQ. Between the trimmed V and J ends, which lost 0 bases and 5 bases, there was a span of 8 bases. CDR3 sequence reads: CASSLEGHTGELFF. CDR3 in DNA: TGCGCCAGCAGCTTGGAGGGGCATACCGGGGAGCTGTTTTTT.

The V gene is TRBV10-3, the J gene TRBJ1-6, with 10 nucleotides matching TRBD1. This CDR3 is built from 14 residues. Germline-derived CDR1 and CDR2 are ENHRY and SYGVKD. Trimming at V came to 6 bases and at J to 5 bases, leaving 1 base not matched to a gene. The CDR3 DNA reads TGTGCCATCAGGGGGACAGGGGATAATTCACCCCTCCACTTT. This codes for CAIRGTGDNSPLHF.

The sample holds a few counts of this clone. DNA for the CDR3: TGTGCCAGCAGCTTAGAGAGAACCAACTATGGCTACACCTTC. Amino acids: CASSLERTNYGYTF. The rearrangement joins TRBV11-2 to TRBJ1-2; D is ambiguous. Trimming stripped 0 bases from V and 2 bases from J, with 7 bases between. The CDR3 sequence is 14 residues long. The germline gives CDR1 SGHAT, CDR2 FQNNGV.

J is TRBJ2-5 and V is TRBV27; possible D gene TRBD1, 5 bases. The germline V gene has CDR1 MNHEY and CDR2 SMNVEV (reference sequence). The ends were cut back, 4 bases at V and 4 bases at J, with 13 bases in the middle. CDR3 length: 14 residues. CDR3 DNA: TGTGCCAGCAGTTCAGGGTGGGTTGGAGAGACCCAGTACTTC. It specifies CASSSGWVGETQYF.

The chain has TRBV19 and TRBJ2-2, with D unresolved. The germline gives CDR1 LNHDA, CDR2 SQIVND (reference sequence). The length of the CDR3 is 15 residues. Between the trimmed V and J ends, which lost 5 bases and 0 bases, there was a span of 10 bases. CDR3 region: CASSFTGANTGELFF. As DNA, the CDR3 is TGTGCCAGTAGTTTTACCGGAGCGAACACCGGGGAGCTGTTTTTT.

The chain links TRBV27 to TRBJ1-6, with a possible D match to TRBD1 (5 bases). Germline V lookup: CDR1 MNHEY, CDR2 SMNVEV (reference sequence). The CDR3 covers 15 residues. V lost 0 bases, J lost 6 bases, and 9 bases lay in between. The CDR3 is CASSLSWGGNSPLHF. The CDR3 DNA follows: TGTGCCAGCAGTTTATCATGGGGGGGTAATTCACCCCTCCACTTT.

V and J are TRBV2 and TRBJ1-1; D not certain. V was clipped by 6 bases and J by 0 bases, with 8 bases between them. Germline CDR1 is SNHLY and CDR2 is FYNNEI. CDR3 length: 13 amino acids. The CDR3 region is CASRASMNTEAFF. The CDR3 coding sequence is TGTGCCAGCAGGGCTTCGATGAACACTGAAGCTTTCTTT.

The V call is TRBV3-1 (or the pseudogene TRBV3-2), the J call TRBJ2-5; possibly TRBD1 for D (5 bases). Germline loops: CDR1 LGHDT, CDR2 YNNKEL (reference sequence). V gave up 0 bases and J gave up 4 bases, with 15 bases separating them. The CDR3 has 16 amino acids. The CDR3, as DNA: TGTGCCAGCAGCCAAGACTCGGCAGGGTATTTAGAGACCCAGTACTTC. It specifies CASSQDSAGYLETQYF.

V usage is TRBV28 and J usage is TRBJ2-5; no definite D call. Germline CDR1 reads MDHEN; CDR2 reads SYDVKM. This CDR3 is built from 13 residues. V lost 4 bases and J 5 bases, leaving 11 bases between the germline ends. This CDR3 reads CASSSSLFETQYF. CDR3 DNA sequence: TGTGCCAGCAGTTCTTCTTTATTCGAGACCCAGTACTTC.